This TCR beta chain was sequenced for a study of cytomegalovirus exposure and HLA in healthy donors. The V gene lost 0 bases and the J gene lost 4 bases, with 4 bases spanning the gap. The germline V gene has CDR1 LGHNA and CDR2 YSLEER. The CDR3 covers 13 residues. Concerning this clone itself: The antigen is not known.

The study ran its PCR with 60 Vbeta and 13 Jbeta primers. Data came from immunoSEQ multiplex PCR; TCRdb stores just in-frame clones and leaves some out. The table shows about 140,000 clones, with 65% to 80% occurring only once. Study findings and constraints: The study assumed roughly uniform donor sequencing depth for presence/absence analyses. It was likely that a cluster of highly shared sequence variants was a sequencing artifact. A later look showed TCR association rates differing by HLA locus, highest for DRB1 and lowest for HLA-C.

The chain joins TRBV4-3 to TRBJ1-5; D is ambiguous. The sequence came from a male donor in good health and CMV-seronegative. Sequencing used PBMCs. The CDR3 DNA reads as TGCGCCAGCAGCCAAGATCTTAATCAGCCCCAGCATTTT. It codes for CASSQDLNQPQHF.